The TCR beta chain described here comes from a study of blood T cell repertoires in COVID-19 (dated by TCRdb to the early 2020s). Study-level background: The collaborator samples originated in the United States, Italy and Spain and spanned the acute and convalescent phases of COVID-19. The material from the prospective study consisted of cDNA or gDNA derived from T cells, B-cell-depleted T cells, or PBMCs. The samples were drawn from the first 160 participants of the ongoing ImmuneRACE study and from 1,254 subjects provided by 6 global collaborators. The repertoires were made available in a free public database intended to serve as a resource for research on the immune response to SARS-CoV-2. Nearly every sample came with metadata listing a de-identified subject ID, COVID-19 status, age in years and sex. HLA class I and class II types, where available, came from metadata supplied by the sample provider rather than from assay-based typing. The dataset comprised deeply sampled blood TCRbeta repertoires from subjects exposed to, actively infected with, or recovered from COVID-19. The paper as a whole reports these results and caveats: Clinical and demographic metadata were provided uncurated, with the amount varying by source and participant.

Each collaborating institution followed its own protocols to collect whole blood in K2EDTA tubes. Collaborator samples were shipped for TCRbeta analysis as frozen whole blood, isolated PBMCs, or DNA extracted from either sample type. Remarks on this clone: Its antigen is currently not known. No per-base quality is available; no much larger clone lies one base away.

The immunoSEQ Assay, a bias-controlled multiplex PCR, was used to amplify TCRbeta CDR3 regions from genomic DNA. The paper's data handling went like this. Within the assay, amplification of reference gene primers was used to estimate how many nucleated cells each sample contained. To quantify the absolute abundance of each unique TCRbeta CDR3 rearrangement, sequence reads were collapsed and filtered. For each sample, productive Simpson clonality was calculated as the square root of Simpson's diversity index over productive rearrangements. What TCRdb holds here is the immuneACCESS table cut down to in-frame rearrangements. Part of the clones is not present; checked against another copy, under half of the missing clones reflect an unresolved V gene, and the others are unexplained. V and J calls and clone size are those listed in that table; D and trimming were worked out from the DNA. The sample data list a few hundred thousand clones, and approximately 83% of these were observed just once. The ten largest clones capture 11% of the sample.

The CDR3 spans 15 residues, from the cysteine through the phenylalanine. CDR3 DNA only is kept here, 45 bases in frame from base 1. CDR1 and CDR2 are read off the germline V gene as SGHRS and YFSETQ. Relative to germline, V is missing 4 bases and J is missing 6 bases, with 10 bases of the junction outside any gene match. The V and J segments used are TRBV5-1 and TRBJ1-5; 7 bases in the junction line up with TRBD1. The TCR sequence derives from a woman aged 65 to 85 with acute or convalescent COVID-19. The sample was peripheral blood. The sequenced DNA: TGCGCCAGCAGCACCGGGACAGAGGGGGGTCAGCCCCAGCATTTT. Its translation is CASSTGTEGGQPQHF.